Following are 24 T cell receptor beta chains from one sample sequenced in a study of shared clonotypes between healthy human individuals. CD45RO-negative, CCR7-selected cells formed the naive CD8 fraction, which excluded terminally differentiated effector memory CD45RA+ cells. Clones were read by immunoSEQ multiplex PCR, and TCRdb kept only the in-frame ones, dropping some. The data hold about 2 million clones, with approximately 95% observed a single time. Sequenced sample: naive CD8+ T cells sorted from blood. The receptor set was obtained from a man younger than 35 in good health.

The sample holds a few counts of this clone. The rearrangement uses TRBV6-5 and TRBJ1-1; D uncertain. Trimming removed 6 bases from V and 8 bases from J, with 22 bases in between. The CDR3 contains 15 residues. Germline values: CDR1 MNHEY, CDR2 SVGAGI. In DNA, the CDR3 is TGTGCCAGCAGCGGGGAGGTTACTACCTGGAGGGAAGCTTTCTTT. This gives the protein CASSGEVTTWREAFF.

V and J are TRBV4-3 and TRBJ2-2; TRBD2 matches 9 bases. The germline V gene has CDR1 LGHNA and CDR2 YSLEER. This CDR3 spans 16 amino acids. With 1 base clipped from V and 6 bases from J, the junction kept 6 bases outside the gene matches. The CDR3 loop is CASSQVLAGEAGELFF. The DNA for the CDR3 is TGCGCCAGCAGCCAAGTTTTAGCGGGAGAAGCCGGGGAGCTGTTTTTT.

This chain connects TRBV27 to TRBJ2-1; 16 nucleotides agree with TRBD2. Losses at the gene ends were 7 bases for V and 9 bases for J; bases not matched to a gene: 9. This CDR3 has 16 amino acids. In germline, CDR1 is MNHEY, CDR2 SMNVEV (reference sequence). The CDR3 nucleotides are TGTGCCAGCACCCATGGGACTAGCGGGGGGGCCGGTGAGCAGTTCTTC. The encoded protein is CASTHGTSGGAGEQFF.

This chain links TRBV6-1 with TRBJ2-5, with D maybe TRBD2 (5 bases). Trimming took 2 bases from V and 2 from J, leaving 9 bases between them. Germline V gene data show CDR1 as MNHNS and CDR2 as SASEGT. The CDR3 loop spans 14 amino acids. Here the CDR3 reads CASSELGLQETQYF. CDR3 bases: TGTGCCAGCAGTGAATTAGGACTTCAAGAGACCCAGTACTTC.

The chain has TRBV28 and TRBJ1-1; D gene uncertain. V was clipped by 7 bases and J by 4 bases, with 7 bases between them. From germline, CDR1 is MDHEN and CDR2 SYDVKM. This CDR3 spans 11 amino acids. CDR3 protein: CASIFSTEAFF. CDR3 DNA sequence: TGTGCCAGCATCTTCAGCACTGAAGCTTTCTTT. Full variable domain (rest looked up from reference TRBV28 and TRBJ1-1): DVKVTQSSRYLVKRTGEKVFLECVQDMDHENMFWYRQDPGLGLRLIYFSYDVKMKEKGDIPEGYSVSREKKERFSLILESASTNQTSMYLCASIFSTEAFFGQGTRLTVV.

This sequence joins TRBV5-6 and TRBJ1-6; D not certain. Trimming removed 1 base from V and 13 bases from J, with 15 bases in between. The germline CDR1 and CDR2 sequences are SGHDT and YYEEEE. The CDR3 consists of 14 residues. CDR3 bases: TGTGCCAGCAGCTTGAGAGGCGGGCTATTGCCCCTCCACTTT. It yields the protein CASSLRGGLLPLHF.

This chain connects TRBV9 to TRBJ2-7; 12 nucleotides match TRBD2. Germline CDR1 reads SGDLS; CDR2 reads YYNGEE. This CDR3 is built from 15 residues. Unmatched junction bases numbered 6, after V lost 4 bases and J lost 4 bases. The CDR3 nucleotides are TGTGCCAGCAGCCTCTCCGGGACTAGCGGGTACGAGCAGTACTTC. It is translated as CASSLSGTSGYEQYF. The full variable domain, rest sourced from reference TRBV9 and TRBJ2-7, is DSGVTQTPKHLITATGQRVTLRCSPRSGDLSVYWYQQSLDQGLQFLIQYYNGEERAKGNILERFSAQQFPDLHSELNLSSLELGDSALYFCASSLSGTSGYEQYFGPGTRLTVT.

CDR3 sequence (DNA): TGCAGCGTTGAGACAGGGGATCGTTACGAGCAGTACTTC. Its translation: CSVETGDRYEQYF. J is TRBJ2-7 and V is TRBV29-1; 8 bases fit TRBD1. Germline trimming cut 3 bases from V and 4 bases from J; bases unmatched to any gene: 5. This CDR3 has 13 amino acids. Germline V gene data show CDR1 as SQVTM and CDR2 as ANQGSEA.

This chain's CDR3 is CASGPQGDTEAFF. Written as DNA, the CDR3 is TGTGCCAGCGGACCCCAAGGGGACACTGAAGCTTTCTTT. The rearrangement joins TRBV27 to TRBJ1-1; tentative D call: TRBD1 (5 bases). Germline CDR1 MNHEY, CDR2 SMNVEV (reference sequence). The CDR3 extends over 13 amino acids. V shed 8 bases and J shed 3 bases, with 13 bases lying between them.

This clone came up once. The rearrangement joins TRBV11-2 to TRBJ2-7; TRBD2 matches 9 bases. Germline assignment: CDR1 SGHAT and CDR2 FQNNGV. The CDR3 consists of 15 residues. V was clipped by 5 bases and J by 3 bases; unmatched bases: 8. This CDR3 reads CASSTRTSVSYEQYF. The CDR3 DNA follows: TGTGCCAGCAGCACCAGGACTAGCGTTAGCTACGAGCAGTACTTC.

This sequence joins TRBV5-1 and TRBJ1-1; D is possibly TRBD1 (6 bases). Between the trimmed V and J ends, which lost 1 base and 4 bases, there was a span of 14 bases. CDR3 length: 15 residues. Germline CDR1 is SGHRS and CDR2 is YFSETQ. The CDR3 region is CASSLTGAGITEAFF. CDR3 nucleotides: TGCGCCAGCAGCTTGACGGGGGCGGGTATCACTGAAGCTTTCTTT.

The chain joins TRBV21-1 to TRBJ2-5; TRBD2 is the table's D call and was not checked against the DNA. TRBV21-1 is marked as a pseudogene. The CDR3 runs to 13 residues. CDR3 sequence (DNA): TGTGCCAGCAGCATCAGAGGGATTAAGACCCAGTACTTC. Its protein product is CASSIRGIKTQYF.

The chain employs TRBV7-9 and TRBJ2-4; 8 nucleotides align to TRBD2. Unmatched junction bases numbered 7, after V lost 0 bases and J lost 9 bases. Germline CDR1 is SEHNR and CDR2 is FQNEAQ (reference sequence). This CDR3 spans 15 amino acids. CDR3 in amino acids: CASSLAGLAGVIQYF. CDR3 nucleotides: TGTGCCAGCAGCTTAGCGGGCCTAGCGGGCGTCATTCAGTACTTC. Combining the CDR3 with reference TRBV7-9 and TRBJ2-4 gives the whole variable domain DTGVSQNPRHKITKRGQNVTFRCDPISEHNRLYWYRQTLGQGPEFLTYFQNEAQLEKSRLLSDRFSAERPKGSFSTLEIQRTEQGDSAMYLCASSLAGLAGVIQYFGAGTRLSVL.

The genes are TRBV2 and TRBJ2-3; D unclear. CDR3 length: 15 residues. V shed 7 bases and J shed 4 bases, with 18 bases lying between them. Germline V gene data show CDR1 as SNHLY and CDR2 as FYNNEI. DNA for the CDR3: TGTGCCAGCACCTCGTCGGTAGCCCCCCCAGATACGCAGTATTTT. Its protein product is CASTSSVAPPDTQYF.

The genes are TRBV9 and TRBJ1-1; tentative D call: TRBD1 (5 bases). V lost 3 bases and J 0 bases, leaving 12 bases between the germline ends. Germline values: CDR1 SGDLS, CDR2 YYNGEE. The CDR3 is 15 residues long. The chain's CDR3 is CASSGDSYMNTEAFF. The CDR3 DNA sequence: TGTGCCAGCAGCGGAGACAGCTACATGAACACTGAAGCTTTCTTT.

This rearrangement joins TRBV7-8 to TRBJ2-7; no clear D. V was cut by 5 bases and J by 5 bases, with 16 bases left in between. There are 14 residues in the CDR3. Germline CDR1 SGHVS, CDR2 FQNEAQ. CDR3 residues: CASSPAGGFNEQYF. CDR3 nucleotides: TGTGCCAGCAGCCCGGCCGGCGGCTTCAACGAGCAGTACTTC.

V is TRBV2 and J is TRBJ2-7, with no clear D. Germline V lookup: CDR1 SNHLY, CDR2 FYNNEI. This CDR3 region has 15 residues. V dropped 5 bases and J dropped 2 bases, with 16 bases sitting between them. The CDR3 loop reads CASSPSLVSPYEQYF. DNA of the CDR3: TGTGCCAGCAGTCCCTCCTTAGTCAGCCCCTACGAGCAGTACTTC.

To note about this clone: Other DNA sequences in this sample translate to the same CDR3. The gene calls are TRBV27 and TRBJ1-1; D is ambiguous. Deletions cut 0 bases from V and 1 base from J, with 3 bases between. The CDR3 runs to 13 residues. Germline V lookup: CDR1 MNHEY, CDR2 SMNVEV (reference sequence). This CDR3 is CASSLSANTEAFF. CDR3 DNA sequence: TGTGCCAGCAGTTTATCAGCGAACACTGAAGCTTTCTTT.

The rearrangement joins TRBV6-1 to TRBJ1-1; unclear D gene. Trimming stripped 2 bases from V and 3 bases from J, with 10 bases between. This CDR3 comprises 14 residues. Germline CDR1 reads MNHNS; CDR2 reads SASEGT. The CDR3 DNA sequence: TGTGCCAGCAGTGAAAGGGCAAGGGACACTGAAGCTTTCTTT. As protein: CASSERARDTEAFF.

This sequence joins TRBV28 and TRBJ2-3; D may match TRBD1 or TRBD2 (5 bases each). The germline gives CDR1 MDHEN, CDR2 SYDVKM. Trimming cost V 8 bases and J 2 bases, with 8 bases left between them. The CDR3 has 12 amino acids. For the CDR3, the DNA is TGTGCCAGCTGGGACCACACAGATACGCAGTATTTT. Residues: CASWDHTDTQYF.

CDR3 bases: TGTGCCACCAGCAGAGGACCCGGAGAGAGACAGGGCTTGAACACCGGGGAGCTGTTTTTT. Its translation is CATSRGPGERQGLNTGELFF. This sequence joins TRBV15 and TRBJ2-2, with 7 bases aligning to TRBD1. V was clipped by 1 base and J by 1 base; unmatched bases: 15. Germline V CDR1 and CDR2: LNHNV, YYDKDF (reference sequence). The CDR3 runs 20 residues.

Notes on this clone: Other DNA sequences in this specimen translate into the identical CDR3. This sequence joins TRBV6-5 and TRBJ2-2; 8 nucleotides match TRBD2. This CDR3 has 16 residues. V shed 3 bases, J shed 1 base, and the junction held 4 bases outside the gene matches. Germline values: CDR1 MNHEY, CDR2 SVGAGI. In DNA, the CDR3 is TGTGCCAGCAGTTATGGCCTAGCGGGGAACACCGGGGAGCTGTTTTTT. Its protein is CASSYGLAGNTGELFF.

This sequence joins TRBV5-6 and TRBJ2-7; 9 nucleotides agree with TRBD1. The junction had 11 bases not matched to a gene; V was cut back by 0 bases and J by 4 bases. Germline values: CDR1 SGHDT, CDR2 YYEEEE. CDR3 length: 17 amino acids. The DNA of the CDR3 is TGTGCCAGCAGCTTGGTAATAGGGGACAGGGACGGTTACGAGCAGTACTTC. Translation gives CASSLVIGDRDGYEQYF. Combining the CDR3 with reference TRBV5-6 and TRBJ2-7 gives the whole variable domain DAGVTQSPTHLIKTRGQQVTLRCSPKSGHDTVSWYQQALGQGPQFIFQYYEEEERQRGNFPDRFSGHQFPNYSSELNVNALLLGDSALYLCASSLVIGDRDGYEQYFGPGTRLTVT.

The chain uses TRBV5-6 and TRBJ2-2; 8 nucleotides align to TRBD1. Per germline, CDR1 SGHDT and CDR2 YYEEEE. CDR3 length: 15 residues. Trimming cost V 2 bases and J 5 bases; bases outside gene matches: 5. CDR3: CASSFGTGHTGELFF. DNA of the CDR3: TGTGCCAGCAGCTTCGGGACAGGACATACCGGGGAGCTGTTTTTT.